The clone carrying this TCR beta chain was observed at least ten times. Its target is unknown. The TCR library protocol attached unique molecular identifiers to the individual cDNA molecules. TCRdb used MiXCR to reprocess the 5' RACE reads, holding one entry per CDR3 protein. The data hold 69,000 or so distinct CDR3 sequences, with over 3.5% observed a single time. The CDR3 covers 15 residues. In germline, CDR1 is SGHDT, CDR2 YYEEEE. V lost 0 bases, J lost 2 bases, and 12 bases lay in between. The data belong to a study of early T cells in non-severe SARS-CoV-2 infection. Overall study context: Unsorted whole blood bulk RNA was sequenced, with unpaired chains.

Study outcomes and limitations: Matching results from VDJdb favored anti-spike CD8 responses, leaving private and CD4 specificities undetected.

The material was whole blood, obtained at baseline. The V gene is TRBV5-6, the J gene TRBJ2-7; no reliable D call. The sequence was collected from an adult who was a healthcare worker with PCR-confirmed SARS-CoV-2 infection or an uninfected control (not recorded which). The donor label of this sample is uncertain. Written as DNA, the CDR3 is TGTGCCAGCAGCTTGGCCGGTAAGGCCCCCTACGAGCAGTACTTC. It yields the protein CASSLAGKAPYEQYF. The variable domain in full, with the rest retrieved from reference TRBV5-6 and TRBJ2-7, is DAGVTQSPTHLIKTRGQQVTLRCSPKSGHDTVSWYQQALGQGPQFIFQYYEEEERQRGNFPDRFSGHQFPNYSSELNVNALLLGDSALYLCASSLAGKAPYEQYFGPGTRLTVT.